Following are 6 T cell receptor beta chains from one sample sequenced in a study of T cell repertoires in cytomegalovirus infection (dated 2019 in TCRdb). The sample was run on an Illumina HiSeq 1500. Using fastp at Q25 and MiXCR, TCRdb reprocessed the public reads and kept productive beta chains. For every CDR3 protein sequence, its rows merge into one entry that carries the most common genes and DNA. The sample has approximately 500,000 distinct CDR3 sequences on record, 26% of them singletons. The ten top clones hold approximately 13% of the sample. Input material: PBMCs. The receptors originated from a human donor in good health (CMV status not recorded). Some clones in this sample may be carry-over from other donors' samples.

This chain uses TRBV2 with TRBJ2-3; TRBD2 is a possible D gene (5 bases). Trimming removed 7 bases at V and 2 bases at J, with 7 bases between. This CDR3 has 12 amino acids. Germline V gene sequence: CDR1 SNHLY, CDR2 FYNNEI. In DNA form, the CDR3 reads TGTGCCAGCACAGCGGACACAGATACGCAGTATTTT. This codes for CASTADTDTQYF.

This sequence joins TRBV24-1 and TRBJ2-1; 12 bases map to TRBD1. CDR1 KGHDR and CDR2 SFDVKD come from the germline V gene. The junction had 9 bases not matched to a gene; V was cut back by 5 bases and J by 8 bases. The CDR3 extends over 16 amino acids. The CDR3 loop is CATSAIPGTGGDEQFF. The CDR3 region has the DNA TGTGCCACCAGTGCGATCCCCGGGACAGGGGGCGATGAGCAGTTCTTC.

This clonotype was counted many times. The chain combines TRBV7-2 with TRBJ1-1; D gene uncertain. The CDR3 contains 16 residues. The V end lost 3 bases, the J end lost 0 bases, and 14 bases lay between the germline ends. Germline values: CDR1 SGHTA, CDR2 FQGNSA. In nucleotides, the CDR3 is TGTGCCAGCAGCTTGGCCGGGATTAACATGAACACTGAAGCTTTCTTT. Amino acids: CASSLAGINMNTEAFF.

This clonotype has more than one count but fewer than ten. The chain uses TRBV30 and TRBJ1-1; 8 bases align to TRBD1. Germline CDR1 is GTSNPN and CDR2 is SVGIG (reference sequence). The CDR3 loop spans 13 amino acids. After removal of 0 bases from V and 6 bases from J, the junction contained 3 bases not matched to a gene. The CDR3 coding sequence is TGTGCCTGGAGTGTGGTACAGGGGGCTGAAGCTTTCTTT. Translating it yields CAWSVVQGAEAFF.

This chain links TRBV15 with TRBJ1-5, with TRBD1 matching 7 bases. J lost 5 bases, V lost 0 bases, and 10 bases had no gene match. CDR3 length: 17 amino acids. CDR1 is LNHNV, CDR2 YYDKDF, per germline (reference sequence). CDR3 loop: CATSRDQTGRSDQPQHF. The CDR3 DNA sequence: TGTGCCACCAGCAGAGACCAGACAGGGCGAAGCGATCAGCCCCAGCATTTT.

The chain has TRBV11-3 and TRBJ1-1, with no clear D. Trimming cost V 0 bases and J 8 bases, with 10 bases left between them. This CDR3 has 13 amino acids. Germline V gives CDR1 SGHNT, CDR2 YENEEA. This CDR3 is CASSLDVRAEAFF. The CDR3 nucleotides read TGTGCCAGCAGCTTAGACGTCCGGGCGGAAGCTTTCTTT.